These T cell receptor beta chains were read from a single sample in a study of T cell responses to AZD1222 COVID-19 vaccine. This table comes from immunoSEQ multiplex PCR, and its TCRdb copy is limited to in-frame clones, with some not included. The sample consists of approximately 74,000 clones, 75% to 90% of them appearing once. This specimen was peripheral blood, taken on day 0 of AZD1222 vaccination. All receptors come from an adult in good health. Each CDR3 is given with its conserved first and last residue. A D gene is named only where the DNA matches it firmly. Only part of the rows carry a size: once, few, many, or a class if the clone is expanded.

j_call,v_call,clone_size,d_call,cdr3_aa,cdr3_nt
TRBJ1-6,TRBV19,NA,NA,CASSPSVNSPLHF,TGTGCCAGTAGTCCTTCGGTTAATTCACCCCTCCACTTT
TRBJ2-1,TRBV7-6,NA,TRBD2,CASSQDIGRDEQFF,TGTGCCAGCAGTCAGGACATAGGGAGGGATGAGCAGTTCTTC
TRBJ1-1,TRBV28,NA,NA,CASRGQGRVTEAFF,TGTGCCAGCAGGGGGCAAGGGCGAGTCACTGAAGCTTTCTTT
TRBJ1-4,TRBV7-2,once,NA,CASRRGTVGEKLFF,TGTGCCAGCAGAAGAGGGACGGTGGGTGAAAAACTGTTTTTT
TRBJ1-2,TRBV29-1,once,TRBD1,CSAGGQGEGYTF,TGCAGCGCCGGGGGACAGGGAGAGGGCTACACCTTC
TRBJ2-1,TRBV18,NA,TRBD2,CASSLGTSGIDEQFF,TGTGCCAGCTCACTGGGGACTAGCGGGATTGATGAGCAGTTCTTC
TRBJ1-1,TRBV15,NA,NA,CATSRDRASNTEAFF,TGTGCCACCAGCAGAGATCGGGCATCGAACACTGAAGCTTTCTTT
TRBJ1-5,TRBV28,NA,NA,CASRAALFGSNQPQHF,TGTGCCAGCAGGGCCGCGCTCTTCGGCAGCAATCAGCCCCAGCATTTT
TRBJ1-1,TRBV6-5,once,NA,CASSYSGRSNTEAFF,TGTGCCAGCAGTTACTCTGGGAGGTCGAACACTGAAGCTTTCTTT
TRBJ1-6,TRBV28,NA,NA,CASSFDGPNNSPLHF,TGTGCCAGCAGTTTTGATGGACCGAATAATTCACCCCTCCACTTT
TRBJ2-7,TRBV12-3/TRBV12-4,NA,NA,CASSLTREQYF,TGTGCCAGCAGTTTGACAAGAGAGCAGTACTTC
TRBJ2-7,TRBV7-9,NA,TRBD1,CASSLSGGVNEQYF,TGTGCCAGCAGCTTATCAGGGGGCGTGAACGAGCAGTACTTC
TRBJ1-1,TRBV30,NA,TRBD1,CAWSGDRNTEAFF,TGTGCCTGGAGTGGGGACAGGAACACTGAAGCTTTCTTT
TRBJ2-7,TRBV7-3,few,TRBD2,CASSYSGVSSYEQYF,TGTGCCAGCAGCTACAGCGGGGTAAGCTCCTACGAGCAGTACTTC
TRBJ1-2,TRBV28,NA,NA,CASRLTANYGYTF,TGTGCCAGCAGACTGACGGCGAACTATGGCTACACCTTC
TRBJ1-1,TRBV25-1,NA,NA,CASSEWRQANTEAFF,TGTGCCAGCAGTGAATGGAGACAAGCGAACACTGAAGCTTTCTTT
TRBJ2-3,TRBV30,NA,NA,CAWGGGSTDTQYF,TGTGCCTGGGGGGGCGGTAGCACAGATACGCAGTATTTT
TRBJ1-2,TRBV20-1,NA,NA,CSATQEGYTF,TGCAGTGCTACCCAGGAGGGCTACACCTTC
TRBJ2-7,TRBV7-8,NA,NA,CASSPQDASYEQYF,TGTGCCAGCAGCCCCCAGGACGCCTCCTACGAGCAGTACTTC
TRBJ1-1,TRBV27,NA,TRBD1,CASRTDRENTEAFF,TGTGCCAGCAGGACAGACAGGGAGAACACTGAAGCTTTCTTT
TRBJ1-1,TRBV29-1,few,NA,CSVERQGNTEAFF,TGCAGCGTTGAGCGGCAGGGGAACACTGAAGCTTTCTTT
TRBJ2-7,TRBV7-9,NA,TRBD2,CASLPSSGGAYEQYF,TGTGCCAGCCTCCCATCTAGCGGGGGCGCCTACGAGCAGTACTTC
TRBJ1-5,TRBV25-1,few,NA,CASSENGNQPQHF,TGTGCCAGCAGTGAAAATGGCAATCAGCCCCAGCATTTT
TRBJ1-6,TRBV5-1,NA,NA,CASSFENDAPYNSPLHF,TGCGCCAGCAGCTTTGAAAACGATGCGCCCTATAATTCACCCCTCCACTTT
TRBJ1-2,TRBV28,NA,NA,CASLKSTVNSYGYTF,TGTGCCAGCCTGAAGTCGACCGTAAACTCCTATGGCTACACCTTC
TRBJ1-1,TRBV6-6,NA,TRBD1,CASSYARTGTLAEAFF,TGTGCCAGCAGTTACGCGAGGACAGGGACGCTCGCTGAAGCTTTCTTT
TRBJ2-2,TRBV5-1,NA,NA,CASSSSPGTLSGGELFF,TGCGCCAGCAGCTCTTCCCCAGGGACCCTTAGTGGCGGGGAGCTGTTTTTT
TRBJ1-5,TRBV19,NA,TRBD1,CASSIRPGQGVQPQHF,TGTGCCAGTAGTATCCGCCCGGGACAGGGTGTCCAGCCCCAGCATTTT
TRBJ2-6,TRBV6-5,once,TRBD1,CASDRGLAGANVLTF,TGTGCCAGCGACAGGGGGCTAGCTGGGGCCAACGTCCTGACTTTC
TRBJ2-7,TRBV28,NA,NA,CASSLVGSPYEQYF,TGTGCCAGCAGTTTAGTAGGGTCCCCTTACGAGCAGTACTTC
TRBJ1-5,TRBV7-2,NA,TRBD1,CASSPQGGYDQPQHF,TGTGCCAGCAGCCCCCAGGGGGGTTACGATCAGCCCCAGCATTTT
TRBJ2-7,TRBV5-4,medium-sized,TRBD1,CASSFGQGFDEQYF,TGTGCCAGCAGCTTCGGACAGGGGTTCGACGAGCAGTACTTC
TRBJ2-1,TRBV7-3,few,NA,CASSNQGGEQFF,TGTGCCAGCAGCAACCAAGGTGGAGAGCAGTTCTTC
TRBJ2-5,TRBV7-7,NA,NA,CASSLGAGGETQYF,TGTGCCAGCAGCTTAGGAGCAGGGGGGGAGACCCAGTACTTC
TRBJ2-1,TRBV10-1,NA,TRBD2,CASSESLAGDYNEQFF,TGCGCCAGCAGTGAGTCCCTAGCGGGGGATTACAATGAGCAGTTCTTC
TRBJ2-1,TRBV11-3,once,NA,CASSPQSAAYNEQFF,TGTGCCAGCAGCCCGCAGAGCGCCGCATACAATGAGCAGTTCTTC
TRBJ1-6,TRBV27,NA,TRBD1,CASSLSSGQVYNSPLHF,TGTGCCAGCAGTTTAAGCTCGGGACAGGTCTATAATTCACCCCTCCACTTT
TRBJ2-7,TRBV20-1,NA,NA,CSASADSGYEQYF,TGCAGTGCTAGTGCGGACAGCGGCTACGAGCAGTACTTC
TRBJ2-1,TRBV5-1,NA,TRBD2,CASSLPGLAGGQWDNEQFF,TGCGCCAGCAGCTTACCGGGACTAGCGGGAGGGCAGTGGGACAATGAGCAGTTCTTC
TRBJ1-1,TRBV10-3,NA,NA,CAVRRGDTEAFF,TGTGCCGTTAGACGGGGGGACACTGAAGCTTTCTTT
TRBJ1-2,TRBV7-3,once,NA,CASSLGGNYGYTF,TGTGCCAGCAGCTTAGGGGGTAACTATGGCTACACCTTC
TRBJ2-1,TRBV11-3,NA,NA,CASSLRGGRSYNEQFF,TGTGCCAGCAGCCTTAGAGGGGGGAGGTCCTACAATGAGCAGTTCTTC
TRBJ2-1,TRBV15,few,NA,CATSRDQSGVYNEQFF,TGTGCCACCAGCAGAGATCAGTCGGGGGTATACAATGAGCAGTTCTTC
TRBJ2-2,TRBV5-5,NA,TRBD1,CASSQGQGVTGELFF,TGTGCCAGCAGCCAGGGACAGGGCGTCACCGGGGAGCTGTTTTTT
TRBJ1-1,TRBV19,NA,NA,CASSWGTEAFF,TGTGCCAGTAGTTGGGGAACTGAAGCTTTCTTT
TRBJ2-1,TRBV28,NA,NA,CASSFLGEGYDEQFF,TGTGCCAGCAGTTTCTTAGGAGAGGGGTACGATGAGCAGTTCTTC
TRBJ1-5,TRBV19,NA,NA,CASSIGSGRNNQPQHF,TGTGCCAGTAGTATTGGGTCAGGGAGAAACAATCAGCCCCAGCATTTT
TRBJ1-2,TRBV5-4,NA,NA,CASRALGQEGYTF,TGTGCCAGCAGGGCTTTGGGACAAGAAGGCTACACCTTC
TRBJ2-7,TRBV27,NA,NA,CASRPTRDIYEQYF,TGTGCCAGCAGACCAACAAGGGACATCTACGAGCAGTACTTC